Detailed here is one T cell receptor beta chain. Its specificity is not known. As the template, RNA transcripts were used to amplify TCR beta CDR3 regions. After a first-round RT-PCR with HTBI primers, a second-round multiplex PCR was run. Each CDR3 protein gets one entry after TCRdb re-called the multiplex PCR reads with MiXCR. The sample lists approximately 640,000 distinct CDR3 sequences; roughly 39% were seen once. The data originate from a study of Graves' ophthalmopathy and Graves' hyperthyroidism. All donors with ophthalmopathy were recorded as having moderate-to-severe activity, CAS ≥3, NOSPECS ≥4 and a duration under 3 months. Sampling approximately 11 ml of fresh peripheral blood provided the PBMCs. The CDR3 contains 14 residues. With V trimmed by 0 bases and J by 9 bases, 5 bases remained unmatched. Germline V gives CDR1 SGDLS, CDR2 YYNGEE. Study-level findings and limits: Its predictions of ophthalmopathy progression gave the model 60% to 71% sensitivity and about 78% specificity. Among thyroid clonotypes expanded above 0.001 frequency, most also appeared in blood.

V and J are TRBV9 and TRBJ2-2, with 7 nucleotides matching TRBD1. The source of this sequence is an adult man with Graves' ophthalmopathy. The material sequenced was peripheral blood. The CDR3 reads CASSVETGRRELFF. The CDR3 nucleotides read TGTGCCAGCAGCGTAGAGACAGGGAGAAGGGAGCTGTTTTTT.